A single sample is the source of the 29 T cell receptor beta chains below, sequenced in a study of blood T cell repertoires in COVID-19. Repertoires were generated with immunoSEQ multiplex PCR, while TCRdb's copy carries only in-frame clones and drops some. The table includes under 200,000 clones, roughly 90% detected once. The sample was PBMCs or T cells enriched from blood (not recorded which). These receptors were obtained from a woman aged 18 to 35 who had recovered from COVID-19.

This sequence joins TRBV6-5 and TRBJ1-2; D not certain. The V and J ends lost 8 bases and 4 bases respectively, with 17 bases between them. Germline lookup yields CDR1 MNHEY and CDR2 SVGAGI. The CDR3 runs to 14 residues. Here the CDR3 reads CASDLRGQLYGYTF. CDR3 DNA sequence: TGTGCCAGCGATTTAAGAGGGCAGCTCTATGGCTACACCTTC.

The CDR3 loop is CASSLISEAIRAEAFF. CDR3 sequence (DNA): TGCGCCAGCAGCCTCATATCCGAAGCAATCCGGGCTGAAGCTTTCTTT. The chain employs TRBV4-1 and TRBJ1-1, with D hard to call. Germline lookup yields CDR1 MGHRA and CDR2 YSYEKL. Trimming cost V 4 bases and J 6 bases, with 21 bases left between them. The CDR3 consists of 16 residues.

The rearrangement joins TRBV4-1 to TRBJ1-2; 10 nucleotides line up with TRBD1. Germline-derived CDR1 and CDR2 are MGHRA and YSYEKL. The CDR3 contains 14 residues. Trimming at V came to 5 bases and at J to 8 bases, leaving 8 bases not matched to a gene. The CDR3 sequence is CASSGKGTGVGYTF. The CDR3 DNA reads TGCGCCAGCAGCGGGAAGGGGACAGGGGTGGGCTACACCTTC.

The J gene is TRBJ2-7, the V gene TRBV3-1 (or the pseudogene TRBV3-2); a possible D gene is TRBD2 (6 bases). CDR1 and CDR2 (germline): LGHDT, YNNKEL (reference sequence). The ends were cut back, 8 bases at V and 2 bases at J, with 10 bases in the middle. CDR3 length equals 12 residues. CDR3 sequence (DNA): TGTGCCAGCGCGCGGGGAACCTACGAGCAGTACTTC. Translation: CASARGTYEQYF.

This clone was seen just once. The V call is TRBV30, the J call TRBJ2-7, with TRBD2 as a possible D gene (5 bases). From germline, CDR1 is GTSNPN and CDR2 SVGIG (reference sequence). The CDR3 contains 12 residues. CDR3 amino acids: CASGAVPYEQYF. The CDR3 DNA reads TGTGCAAGTGGAGCGGTCCCCTACGAGCAGTACTTC.

The genes are TRBV29-1 and TRBJ2-2; 7 bases are a match to TRBD2. The CDR3 is 15 amino acids. The V gene end was trimmed by 7 bases and the J gene end by 6 bases; junction bases not matched to a gene: 14. CDR1 SQVTM and CDR2 ANQGSEA come from the germline V gene. The CDR3 loop reads CSANTGTMAAGELFF. In nucleotides, the CDR3 is TGCAGCGCCAATACCGGGACTATGGCCGCCGGGGAGCTGTTTTTT.

The chain couples TRBV5-1 to TRBJ2-1; TRBD2 is a possible D gene (6 bases). V was shortened by 9 bases and J by 2 bases, with 12 bases between the two germline ends. There are 13 residues in the CDR3. Per germline, CDR1 SGHRS and CDR2 YFSETQ. CDR3 region: CATTRGPYNEQFF. The CDR3 DNA sequence: TGCGCCACAACGCGGGGACCCTACAATGAGCAGTTCTTC. The complete variable domain, with remaining parts taken from reference TRBV5-1 and TRBJ2-1, reads KAGVTQTPRYLIKTRGQQVTLSCSPISGHRSVSWYQQTPGQGLQFLFEYFSETQRNKGNFPGRFSGRQFSNSRSEMNVSTLELGDSALYLCATTRGPYNEQFFGPGTRLTVL.

The CDR3 loop reads CASSALDTGELFF. The CDR3 coding sequence is TGTGCCAGCTCAGCATTAGATACCGGGGAGCTGTTTTTT. The rearrangement joins TRBV18 to TRBJ2-2; no firm D call. Germline CDR1 reads KGHSH; CDR2 reads LQKENI. Trimming took off 5 bases at V and 5 bases at J, with 9 bases between the two ends. The CDR3 has 13 amino acids.

The chain couples TRBV7-2 to TRBJ1-1, with D tentatively TRBD1 (5 bases). Germline CDR1 SGHTA, CDR2 FQGNSA. V was clipped by 2 bases and J by 0 bases, with 10 bases between them. The CDR3 consists of 15 residues. In nucleotides, the CDR3 is TGTGCCAGCAGCTTAAGACAGCAAATGAACACTGAAGCTTTCTTT. Amino acid sequence: CASSLRQQMNTEAFF. Drawing the rest from reference TRBV7-2 and TRBJ1-1, the complete variable domain is GAGVSQSPSNKVTEKGKDVELRCDPISGHTALYWYRQSLGQGLEFLIYFQGNSAPDKSGLPSDRFSAERTGGSVSTLTIQRTQQEDSAVYLCASSLRQQMNTEAFFGQGTRLTVV.

The chain links TRBV5-1 to TRBJ1-4; 8 bases are shared with TRBD1. Germline V gene lookup returns CDR1 SGHRS and CDR2 YFSETQ. The CDR3 runs to 15 residues. The V and J ends lost 4 bases and 4 bases, in that order; junction bases with no gene match: 6. The DNA for the CDR3 is TGCGCCAGCAGCCTGGGACAGGCCGGTAATGAAAAACTGTTTTTT. This codes for CASSLGQAGNEKLFF. The whole variable domain, filled in from reference TRBV5-1 and TRBJ1-4, reads KAGVTQTPRYLIKTRGQQVTLSCSPISGHRSVSWYQQTPGQGLQFLFEYFSETQRNKGNFPGRFSGRQFSNSRSEMNVSTLELGDSALYLCASSLGQAGNEKLFFGSGTQLSVL.

V gene TRBV18 combines with J gene TRBJ2-3, with D perhaps matching TRBD1 (5 bases). Per germline, CDR1 KGHSH and CDR2 LQKENI. The CDR3 loop spans 14 amino acids. V was cut by 5 bases and J by 5 bases, with 14 bases left in between. The chain's CDR3 is CASSSAATGDTQYF. The CDR3, as DNA: TGTGCCAGCTCATCAGCCGCCACAGGAGATACGCAGTATTTT.

The V call is TRBV15, the J call TRBJ1-1; the D is unclear. This CDR3 region has 15 residues. CDR1 is LNHNV and CDR2 is YYDKDF in the germline V gene (reference sequence). V was pared by 0 bases and J by 4 bases, with 12 bases between. The CDR3 nucleotides read TGTGCCACCAGCAGAGATGTCGTTTCGGGCACTGAAGCTTTCTTT. Protein: CATSRDVVSGTEAFF.

The chain is built from TRBV29-1 and TRBJ2-5, with TRBD1 identical over 8 bases. The germline V gene encodes CDR1 SQVTM and CDR2 ANQGSEA. CDR3 length equals 14 residues. CDR3 sequence reads: CRVRQQGAWETQYF. In nucleotides, the CDR3 is TGCAGGGTACGGCAGCAGGGGGCGTGGGAGACCCAGTACTTC.

The chain joins TRBV27 to TRBJ2-7; 7 bases are a match to TRBD2. CDR3 length: 15 amino acids. Germline CDR1 is MNHEY and CDR2 is SMNVEV (reference sequence). V lost 3 bases and J lost 5; bases outside the gene matches: 10. The DNA for the CDR3 is TGTGCCAGCAGTTTCCTGACTAGCTCTCAACACGAGCAGTACTTC. Translating gives CASSFLTSSQHEQYF.

The chain is built from TRBV11-3 and TRBJ2-1; TRBD1 matches at 9 bases. The CDR3 is made up of 14 amino acids. V shed 3 bases and J 8 bases; nucleotides not matched to a gene: 5. From germline, CDR1 is SGHNT and CDR2 YENEEA. The CDR3 bases are TGTGCCAGCAGCTTGGGGACAGGGAAGGATGAGCAGTTCTTC. Translated: CASSLGTGKDEQFF.

This clone was recorded a few times. The rearrangement uses TRBV7-2 and TRBJ1-4; 8 bases are a match to TRBD1. After removal of 5 bases from V and 4 bases from J, the junction contained 3 bases not matched to a gene. The CDR3 sequence is 14 residues long. Germline V gives CDR1 SGHTA, CDR2 FQGNSA. The CDR3 here is CASSLDRGNEKLFF. CDR3 bases: TGTGCCAGCAGCCTAGACAGGGGTAATGAAAAACTGTTTTTT.

The rearrangement joins TRBV5-5 to TRBJ1-2; unclear D gene. The CDR3 spans 11 residues. Trimming cost V 3 bases and J 6 bases, with 6 bases left between them. From germline, CDR1 is SGHKS and CDR2 YYEKEE (reference sequence). CDR3 DNA sequence: TGTGCCAGCAGCTACGGGAATGGCTACACCTTC. Translated: CASSYGNGYTF. The variable domain in full, with the rest retrieved from reference TRBV5-5 and TRBJ1-2, is DAGVTQSPTHLIKTRGQQVTLRCSPISGHKSVSWYQQVLGQGPQFIFQYYEKEERGRGNFPDRFSARQFPNYSSELNVNALLLGDSALYLCASSYGNGYTFGSGTRLTVV.

This chain links TRBV2 with TRBJ2-2, with 7 bases that match TRBD1. Germline V gene data show CDR1 as SNHLY and CDR2 as FYNNEI. V was clipped by 9 bases and J by 0 bases; unmatched bases: 4. There are 14 residues in the CDR3. The CDR3 DNA is TGTGCCAGGGGACAGTCGACGAACACCGGGGAGCTGTTTTTT. Translated: CARGQSTNTGELFF.

V is TRBV19 and J is TRBJ1-4; tentative D call: TRBD1 (5 bases). This CDR3 is built from 14 residues. The V gene's germline CDR1 is LNHDA and CDR2 SQIVND (reference sequence). The V gene lost 6 bases and the J gene lost 4 bases, with 12 bases spanning the gap. The CDR3 DNA reads as TGTGCCAGTAGCCGTGACAGAATTAATGAAAAACTGTTTTTT. Residues: CASSRDRINEKLFF. The entire variable domain, with the rest obtained from reference TRBV19 and TRBJ1-4, is as follows: DGGITQSPKYLFRKEGQNVTLSCEQNLNHDAMYWYRQDPGQGLRLIYYSQIVNDFQKGDIAEGYSVSREKKESFPLTVTSAQKNPTAFYLCASSRDRINEKLFFGSGTQLSVL.

The V gene is TRBV24-1, the J gene TRBJ1-2; TRBD1 is a possible D gene (6 bases). The CDR3 spans 14 residues. Trimming stripped 2 bases from V and 7 bases from J, with 13 bases between. The germline gives CDR1 KGHDR, CDR2 SFDVKD. CDR3 sequence reads: CATSDSRQAPGYTF. CDR3 bases: TGTGCCACCAGTGATTCGAGACAGGCTCCTGGCTACACCTTC.

The chain recombines TRBV24-1 with TRBJ1-5; 9 bases fit TRBD1. This CDR3 comprises 15 residues. CDR1 is KGHDR, CDR2 SFDVKD, per germline. V shed 5 bases, J shed 7 bases, and the junction held 8 bases outside the gene matches. Written as DNA, the CDR3 is TGTGCCACCAGTGGGGCCGGGACAGGGATGCAGCCCCAGCATTTT. Translated: CATSGAGTGMQPQHF.

V gene TRBV28 combines with J gene TRBJ1-2, with 7 bases aligning to TRBD1. This CDR3 region has 15 residues. J lost 6 bases, V lost 5 bases, and 12 bases had no gene match. In germline, CDR1 is MDHEN, CDR2 SYDVKM. The CDR3: CASSPKGARTDGYTF. The DNA for the CDR3 is TGTGCCAGCAGTCCTAAGGGGGCGCGTACAGATGGCTACACCTTC.

The V call is TRBV27, the J call TRBJ2-3; maybe TRBD1 (6 bases). CDR1 MNHEY and CDR2 SMNVEV come from the germline V gene (reference sequence). This CDR3 is built from 15 residues. V shed 2 bases and J shed 4 bases, with 13 bases lying between them. The CDR3 nucleotides read TGTGCCAGCAGTTTAATATTTGGGGGCTCAGATACGCAGTATTTT. Amino acids: CASSLIFGGSDTQYF.

V usage is TRBV19 and J usage is TRBJ1-1; D call uncertain. This CDR3 region has 12 residues. Per germline, CDR1 LNHDA and CDR2 SQIVND (reference sequence). Trimming stripped 6 bases from V and 4 bases from J, with 9 bases between. This chain's CDR3 is CASRREPTEAFF. CDR3 DNA sequence: TGTGCCAGTAGACGAGAACCCACTGAAGCTTTCTTT.

The chain employs TRBV19 and TRBJ2-3; 12 nucleotides align to TRBD2. The V gene end was trimmed by 7 bases and the J gene end by 4 bases; junction bases not matched to a gene: 6. The CDR3 covers 15 residues. Germline CDR1 and CDR2: LNHDA and SQIVND (reference sequence). CDR3 residues: CASIRTSGASDTQYF. The CDR3 nucleotides are TGTGCCAGTATTAGGACTAGCGGGGCCTCAGATACGCAGTATTTT.

This clone occurred a few times. The rearrangement links TRBV4-2 to TRBJ2-3; 10 nucleotides line up with TRBD2. There are 15 residues in the CDR3. With 3 bases clipped from V and 3 bases from J, the junction kept 3 bases outside the gene matches. Germline CDR1 reads LGHNA; CDR2 reads YNFKEQ. CDR3 protein: CASSQSGGATDTQYF. As DNA, the CDR3 is TGTGCCAGCAGCCAGAGCGGGGGGGCTACAGATACGCAGTATTTT.

J is TRBJ2-1 and V is TRBV29-1; perhaps TRBD1 as D (5 bases). The CDR3 contains 15 residues. The V end was cut by 8 bases, the J end by 4 bases, with 21 bases between. Germline V gene data show CDR1 as SQVTM and CDR2 as ANQGSEA. DNA of the CDR3: TGCAGCTATACAACAGGTGGGCTTTCTTACAATGAGCAGTTCTTC. It codes for CSYTTGGLSYNEQFF.

The V and J genes are TRBV21-1 and TRBJ1-6; whether TRBD1, the table's D call, matches the DNA was not checked. TRBV21-1 constitutes a pseudogene. This CDR3 spans 15 amino acids. The CDR3 DNA reads TGTGCCAGCAGCCCCGCGACAGGACATAATTCACCCCTCCACTTT. Translation gives CASSPATGHNSPLHF.

V gene TRBV24-1 combines with J gene TRBJ2-3, with D possibly matching TRBD2 (6 bases). CDR3 size: 16 residues. Trimming took 3 bases from V and 2 from J, leaving 14 bases between them. Germline values: CDR1 KGHDR, CDR2 SFDVKD. CDR3: CATSDRVRLDTDTQYF. CDR3 nucleotide sequence: TGTGCCACCAGTGATAGGGTCAGACTAGACACAGATACGCAGTATTTT.